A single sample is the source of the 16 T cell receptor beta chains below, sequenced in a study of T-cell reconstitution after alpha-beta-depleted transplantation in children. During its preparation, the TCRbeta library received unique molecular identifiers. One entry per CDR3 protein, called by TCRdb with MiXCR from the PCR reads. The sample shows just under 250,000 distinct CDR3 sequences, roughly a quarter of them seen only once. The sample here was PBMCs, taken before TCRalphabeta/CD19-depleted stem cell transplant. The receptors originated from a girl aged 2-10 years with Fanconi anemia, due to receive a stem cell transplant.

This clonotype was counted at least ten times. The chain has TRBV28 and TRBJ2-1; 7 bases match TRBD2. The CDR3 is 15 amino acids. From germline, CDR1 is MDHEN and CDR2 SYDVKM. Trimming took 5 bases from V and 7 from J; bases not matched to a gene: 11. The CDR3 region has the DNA TGTGCCAGCAGTCCGGGACTAAACGCGAAGAATGAGCAGTTCTTC. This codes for CASSPGLNAKNEQFF.

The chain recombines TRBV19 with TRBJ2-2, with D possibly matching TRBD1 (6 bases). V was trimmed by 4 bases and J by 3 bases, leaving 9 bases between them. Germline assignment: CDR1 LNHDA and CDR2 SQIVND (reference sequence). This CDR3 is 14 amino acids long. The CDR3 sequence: CASSKGQYTGELFF. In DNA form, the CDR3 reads TGTGCCAGTAGTAAAGGACAGTACACCGGGGAGCTGTTTTTT.

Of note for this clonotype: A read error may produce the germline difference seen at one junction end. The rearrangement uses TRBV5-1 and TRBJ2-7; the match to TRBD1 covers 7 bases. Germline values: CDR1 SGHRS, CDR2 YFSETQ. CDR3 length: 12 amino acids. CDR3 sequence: CASSHGQVAWHF. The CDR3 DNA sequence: TGCGCCAGCAGCCATGGACAGGTTGCATGGCACTTC.

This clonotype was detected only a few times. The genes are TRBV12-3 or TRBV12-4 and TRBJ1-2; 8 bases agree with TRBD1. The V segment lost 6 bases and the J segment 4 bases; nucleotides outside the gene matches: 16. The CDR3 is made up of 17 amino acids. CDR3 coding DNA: TGTGCCAGCAGGCCCCTGTACTGGAAAGGACAGGGCTATGGCTACACCTTC. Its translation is CASRPLYWKGQGYGYTF.

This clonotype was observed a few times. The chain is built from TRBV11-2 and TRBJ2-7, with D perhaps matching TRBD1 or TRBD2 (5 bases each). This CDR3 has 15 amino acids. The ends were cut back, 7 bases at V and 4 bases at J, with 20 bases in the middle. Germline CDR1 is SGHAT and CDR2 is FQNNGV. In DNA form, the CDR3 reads TGTGCCAGCAACATCCCGACACGGGGCGCATACGAGCAGTACTTC. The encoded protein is CASNIPTRGAYEQYF.

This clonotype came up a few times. This chain's CDR3 is CASSLLQSYEQYF. The CDR3 bases are TGCGCCAGCAGCTTGCTACAATCCTACGAGCAGTACTTC. The chain employs TRBV5-1 and TRBJ2-7, with D unclear. Trimming left V 1 base short and J 1 base short, with 6 bases between. Germline V gene data show CDR1 as SGHRS and CDR2 as YFSETQ. CDR3 size: 13 residues.

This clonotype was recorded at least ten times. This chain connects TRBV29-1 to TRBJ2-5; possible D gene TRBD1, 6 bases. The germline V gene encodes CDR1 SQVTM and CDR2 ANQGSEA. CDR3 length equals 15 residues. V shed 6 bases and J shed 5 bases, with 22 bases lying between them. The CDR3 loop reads CSVGDVWDTSETQYF. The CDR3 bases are TGCAGCGTCGGAGACGTCTGGGACACGAGCGAGACCCAGTACTTC.

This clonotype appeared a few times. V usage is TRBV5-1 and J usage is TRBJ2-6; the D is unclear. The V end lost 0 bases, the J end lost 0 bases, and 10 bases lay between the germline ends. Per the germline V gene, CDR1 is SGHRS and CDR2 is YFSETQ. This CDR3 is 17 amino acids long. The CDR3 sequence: CASSLEGWSSGANVLTF. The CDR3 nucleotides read TGCGCCAGCAGCTTGGAAGGTTGGAGCTCTGGGGCCAACGTCCTGACTTTC.

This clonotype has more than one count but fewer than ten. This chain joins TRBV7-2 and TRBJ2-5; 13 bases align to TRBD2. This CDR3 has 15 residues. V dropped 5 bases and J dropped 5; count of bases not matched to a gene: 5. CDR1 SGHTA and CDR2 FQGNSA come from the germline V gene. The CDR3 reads CASSRLAGGGETQYF. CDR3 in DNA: TGTGCCAGCAGCCGACTAGCGGGGGGTGGGGAGACCCAGTACTTC.

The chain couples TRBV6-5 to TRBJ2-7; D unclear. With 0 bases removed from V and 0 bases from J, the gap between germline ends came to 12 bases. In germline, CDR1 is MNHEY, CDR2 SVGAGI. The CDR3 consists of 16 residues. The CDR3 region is CASSYSSGASSYEQYF. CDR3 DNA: TGTGCCAGCAGTTACTCGTCGGGTGCAAGCTCCTACGAGCAGTACTTC.

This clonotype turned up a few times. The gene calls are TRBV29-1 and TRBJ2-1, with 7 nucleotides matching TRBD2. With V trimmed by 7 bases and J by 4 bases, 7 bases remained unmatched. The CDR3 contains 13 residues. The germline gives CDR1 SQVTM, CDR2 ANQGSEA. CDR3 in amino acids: CSGYSGYYNEQFF. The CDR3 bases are TGCAGCGGGTATAGCGGGTATTACAATGAGCAGTTCTTC.

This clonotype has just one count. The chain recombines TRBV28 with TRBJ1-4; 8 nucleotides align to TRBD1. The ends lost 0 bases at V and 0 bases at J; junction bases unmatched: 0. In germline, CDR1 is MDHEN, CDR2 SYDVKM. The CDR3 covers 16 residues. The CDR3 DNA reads TGTGCCAGCAGTTTATGGGGACAGGCAACTAATGAAAAACTGTTTTTT. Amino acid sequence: CASSLWGQATNEKLFF.

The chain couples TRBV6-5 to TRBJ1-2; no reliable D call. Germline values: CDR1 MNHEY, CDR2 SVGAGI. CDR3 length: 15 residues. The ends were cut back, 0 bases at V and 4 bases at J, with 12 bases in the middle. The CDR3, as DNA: TGTGCCAGCAGTTACTCAGGGAGCCTATTCTATGGCTACACCTTC. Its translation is CASSYSGSLFYGYTF.

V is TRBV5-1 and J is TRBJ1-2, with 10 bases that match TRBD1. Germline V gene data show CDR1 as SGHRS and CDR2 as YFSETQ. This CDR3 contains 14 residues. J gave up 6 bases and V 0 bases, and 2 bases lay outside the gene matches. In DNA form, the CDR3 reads TGCGCCAGCAGCTTGGGACAGGGGGCTCATGGCTACACCTTC. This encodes CASSLGQGAHGYTF.

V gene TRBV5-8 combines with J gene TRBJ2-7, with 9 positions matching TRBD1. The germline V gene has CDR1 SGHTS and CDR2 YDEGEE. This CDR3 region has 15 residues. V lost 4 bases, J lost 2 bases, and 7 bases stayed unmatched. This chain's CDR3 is CASSQVQGATYEQYF. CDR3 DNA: TGTGCCAGCAGCCAGGTACAGGGGGCTACCTACGAGCAGTACTTC.

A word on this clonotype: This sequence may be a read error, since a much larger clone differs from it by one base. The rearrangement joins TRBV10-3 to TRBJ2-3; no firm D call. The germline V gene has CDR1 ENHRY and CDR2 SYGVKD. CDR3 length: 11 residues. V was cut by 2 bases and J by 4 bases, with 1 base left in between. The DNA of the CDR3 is TGTGCCATCAGTGAGGCAGATACGCAGTATTTT. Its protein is CAISEADTQYF.